This TCR beta chain stems from a study of CD8 T cells in Susac syndrome. The authors reverse transcribed about 0.45 to 1 ug RNA with random hexamers. Via MiXCR, TCRdb re-called the immunoSEQ multiplex PCR reads, giving one row per CDR3 protein. The sample consists of fewer than 350,000 distinct CDR3 sequences, roughly nine tenths of them appearing once. V was pared by 2 bases and J by 4 bases, with 9 bases between. CDR1 DFQATT and CDR2 SNEGSKA come from the germline V gene (reference sequence). The CDR3 covers 13 residues. The sequence came from a human donor with multiple sclerosis. The sequenced sample was CD4+ T cells from PBMCs. The J gene is TRBJ1-3, the V gene TRBV20-1; TRBD1 might be the D (5 bases). The CDR3 reads CSARRDGGNTIYF. The CDR3 coding sequence is TGCAGTGCTAGACGGGACGGCGGAAACACCATATATTTT.